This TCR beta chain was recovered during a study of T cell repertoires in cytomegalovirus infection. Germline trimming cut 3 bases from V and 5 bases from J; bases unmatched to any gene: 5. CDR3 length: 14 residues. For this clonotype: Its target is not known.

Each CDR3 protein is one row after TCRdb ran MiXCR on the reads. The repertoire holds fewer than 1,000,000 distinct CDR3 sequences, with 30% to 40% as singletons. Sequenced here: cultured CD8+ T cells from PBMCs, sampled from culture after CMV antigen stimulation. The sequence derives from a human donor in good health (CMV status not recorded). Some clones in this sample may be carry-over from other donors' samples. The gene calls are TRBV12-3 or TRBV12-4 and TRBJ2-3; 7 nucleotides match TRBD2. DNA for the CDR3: TGTGCCAGCAGTTTTTGGGGGGGGGGAGATACGCAGTATTTT. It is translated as CASSFWGGGDTQYF.